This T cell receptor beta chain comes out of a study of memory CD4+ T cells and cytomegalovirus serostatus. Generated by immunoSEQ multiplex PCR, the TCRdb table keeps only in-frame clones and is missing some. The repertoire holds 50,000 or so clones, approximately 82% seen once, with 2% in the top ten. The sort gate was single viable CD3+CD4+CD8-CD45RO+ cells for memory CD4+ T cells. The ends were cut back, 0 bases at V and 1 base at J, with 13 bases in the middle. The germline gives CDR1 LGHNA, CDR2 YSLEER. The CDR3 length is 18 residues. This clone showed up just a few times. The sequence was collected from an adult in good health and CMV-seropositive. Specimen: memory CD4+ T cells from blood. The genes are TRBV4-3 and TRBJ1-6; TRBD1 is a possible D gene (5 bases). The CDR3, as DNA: TGCGCCAGCAGCCAAGAAGGTCGGGGGACGTCCTATAATTCACCCCTCCACTTT. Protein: CASSQEGRGTSYNSPLHF.